Following are 8 T cell receptor beta chains from one sample sequenced in a study of T cells in Graves' hyperthyroidism and ophthalmopathy. Amplification of TCR beta CDR3 regions used RNA as the template. HTBI primers drove first-round RT-PCR of the TCR CDR3. Using its own MiXCR run on the multiplex PCR reads, TCRdb lists one record per CDR3 protein. The repertoire includes 550,000 to 700,000 distinct CDR3 sequences, 14% to 15% of them detected once, and approximately 4.2% sits in the top ten. The sample comprised blood. Every receptor here comes from a woman aged 40 to 50 with Graves' ophthalmopathy.

This clonotype was detected many times. The chain is built from TRBV11-2 and TRBJ2-2, with TRBD2 as a possible D gene (6 bases). CDR1 and CDR2 from the germline V gene are SGHAT and FQNNGV. The CDR3 runs 15 residues. The V gene lost 0 bases and the J gene lost 3 bases, with 8 bases spanning the gap. As DNA, the CDR3 is TGTGCCAGCAGCTTAGAGCCTAGCGACACCGGGGAGCTGTTTTTT. Translation: CASSLEPSDTGELFF.

V usage is TRBV7-8 and J usage is TRBJ2-2; 8 bases fit TRBD2. This CDR3 contains 18 residues. Germline trimming cut 6 bases from V and 0 bases from J; bases unmatched to any gene: 12. Germline values: CDR1 SGHVS, CDR2 FQNEAQ. CDR3 in amino acids: CASRTGWLAGANTGELFF. The CDR3, as DNA: TGTGCCAGCAGGACGGGGTGGCTAGCGGGCGCGAACACCGGGGAGCTGTTTTTT.

The chain has TRBV3-1 and TRBJ1-1, with D unclear. CDR3 length: 14 amino acids. Trimming shortened V by 1 base and J by 3 bases, and 9 bases separated the two germline ends. Germline V gives CDR1 LGHDT, CDR2 YNNKEL (reference sequence). CDR3 sequence (DNA): TGTGCCAGCAGCCAAGGCGTCGGGGACACTGAAGCTTTCTTT. As protein: CASSQGVGDTEAFF.

The chain uses TRBV6-1 and TRBJ2-5; D possibly corresponds to TRBD2 (6 bases). Per germline, CDR1 MNHNS and CDR2 SASEGT. The CDR3 consists of 15 residues. Deletions cut 5 bases from V and 4 bases from J, with 17 bases between. CDR3 bases: TGTGCCAGCAGTATAGCCAGACTGGGGGGAGAGACCCAGTACTTC. Translation gives CASSIARLGGETQYF.

This clonotype appeared many times. A much more abundant neighbour one base away suggests this may be a read error. The chain employs TRBV12-3 or TRBV12-4 and TRBJ1-5; D gene uncertain. CDR3 size: 12 residues. The CDR3 bases are TGTGGCAGCAGTGACGGAGGGCAGCCCCAGCATTTT. This gives the protein CGSSDGGQPQHF.

The table lists this clonotype with many counts. The CDR3 nucleotides are TGTGCCAGTAGTCGCGACGACTACTACGAGCAGTACTTC. This translates into CASSRDDYYEQYF. The chain has TRBV19 and TRBJ2-7; tentatively, D is TRBD2 (5 bases). The germline V and J ends were trimmed by 5 bases and 3 bases, with 11 bases remaining between them. This CDR3 is built from 13 residues. The germline CDR1 and CDR2 sequences are LNHDA and SQIVND (reference sequence).

The genes are TRBV11-2 and TRBJ1-1; D perhaps matches TRBD1 (5 bases). The CDR3 runs 15 residues. The V and J ends lost 4 bases and 5 bases respectively, with 17 bases between them. Germline lookup yields CDR1 SGHAT and CDR2 FQNNGV. The CDR3 nucleotides read TGTGCCAGCAGCTCAACCCCTGGGGGTCGAACTGAAGCTTTCTTT. It codes for CASSSTPGGRTEAFF.

This clonotype was seen ten or more times. The genes are TRBV5-1 and TRBJ2-7; a weak D match, TRBD2 (5 bases). The CDR3 runs 15 residues. Trimming removed 0 bases from V and 1 base from J, with 11 bases in between. Germline loops: CDR1 SGHRS, CDR2 YFSETQ. The CDR3 DNA sequence: TGCGCCAGCAGCTTGGCGGTGGACTGGTCCTACGAGCAGTACTTC. This encodes CASSLAVDWSYEQYF.